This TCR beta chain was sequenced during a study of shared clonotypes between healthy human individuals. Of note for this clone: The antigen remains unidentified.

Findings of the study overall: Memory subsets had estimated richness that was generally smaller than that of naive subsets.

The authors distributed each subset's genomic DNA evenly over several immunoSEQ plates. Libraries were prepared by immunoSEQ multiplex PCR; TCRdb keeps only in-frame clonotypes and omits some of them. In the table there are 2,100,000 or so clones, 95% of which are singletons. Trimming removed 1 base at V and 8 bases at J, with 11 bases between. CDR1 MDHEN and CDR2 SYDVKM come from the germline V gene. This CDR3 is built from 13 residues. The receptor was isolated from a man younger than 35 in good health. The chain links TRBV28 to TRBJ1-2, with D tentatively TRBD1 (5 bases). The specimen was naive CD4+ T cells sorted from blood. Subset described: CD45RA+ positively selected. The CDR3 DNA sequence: TGTGCCAGCAGTTTATTCGGGGGTAGGGGCTACACCTTC. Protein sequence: CASSLFGGRGYTF.